This T cell receptor (beta chain) is from a study of CD8 T cells in ankylosing spondylitis. Whole-study findings and limits: There were earlier reports of some motif variants in reactive arthritis synovial fluid and blood. A motif of 7 or 8 highly homologous TCR beta variants was seen as apparently characteristic of ankylosing spondylitis blood. Matched ankylosing spondylitis synovial fluid reportedly contained a significantly enriched population of disease-linked clones.

The CDR3 extends over 14 amino acids. Trimming cost V 6 bases and J 3 bases, with 15 bases left between them. The germline CDR1 and CDR2 sequences are DFQATT and SNEGSKA (reference sequence). As the method for making TCR beta libraries, quantitative 5'-RACE with molecular barcodes was used. TCRdb reprocessed the 5' RACE reads via MiXCR and lists one record per CDR3 protein. Of 200,000 to 250,000 distinct CDR3 sequences in the sample, 7.3% were seen once. With regard to this clonotype: The antigen remains unidentified.

The chain links TRBV20-1 to TRBJ1-3; possible D gene TRBD1, 6 bases. The sequence was collected from a male donor with ankylosing spondylitis. The sample comprised blood, either unsorted or a sorted T cell fraction (not recorded which). The CDR3 DNA reads TGCAGTGCGAGGGGGAGGGATTATGGAAACACCATATATTTT. Translating it yields CSARGRDYGNTIYF.